This TCR beta chain was observed in a study of tumor-infiltrating lymphocytes in primary liver carcinoma. Study in general: Sequenced samples came back with roughly 3.5 to 8 million productive TCRbeta reads, and the counts looked alike across tissue types.

The source material, roughly 18-31 mg of unsorted bulk tissue, was used to co-extract RNA and DNA. The patients lived with chronic HBV infection and had not yet received any treatment. Tumor samples all exceeded 75% viable tumor cells. Germline V gives CDR1 SQVTM, CDR2 ANQGSEA. The CDR3 has 13 amino acids. Study-wide results and limits: Presence in all five tumor regions was observed for only about 8-24% of top clones.

Starting from approximately 0.45 ug of total RNA, TCR beta cDNA was produced with a primer in the constant region. Generation of the TCR beta libraries relied on three nested multiplex PCR rounds using slightly modified ARM-PCR. TRBV1-TRBV30 forward primers paired with a C-beta reverse primer drove the first two PCR rounds, about 9 cycles each. Each CDR3 protein gets one entry after TCRdb re-called the multiplex PCR reads with MiXCR. The top ten hold 15% to 20% of the sample, which has about 200,000 distinct CDR3 sequences, over 80% seen once. With respect to this clonotype: Its antigen remains unidentified.

J is TRBJ1-5 and V is TRBV29-1; a possible D gene is TRBD1 (6 bases). The better agreement between TRBJ2-3 and the DNA end casts doubt on the J call. The sequence derives from a man in his forties with primary liver carcinoma and hepatitis B virus infection. What was sequenced was tumor tissue from primary liver carcinoma. In nucleotides, the CDR3 is TGCAGCGTTGGGGGACAAGGGAATCAGCCCCAGTATTTT. Protein product: CSVGGQGNQPQYF.